Sequencing of this T cell receptor beta chain was carried out in a study of cytomegalovirus exposure and HLA in healthy donors (dated by TCRdb to about 2017). Background for the entire study: An earlier analysis of more than 550 of the donors reported 276 Gb of sequence data and 117 million unique TCR beta sequences obtained from around 180 million T cells. An early release covering 500 to 750 HLA-typed donors comprised about 290 gigabases of sequencing data and about 90 million unique TCR sequences. The genetic ancestry cluster associated with self-reported Caucasian donors included over 80% of the roughly 380 genotyped donors. The aim of the study was to test whether cataloging public T cell receptors could identify signatures of past pathogen exposure. Using immunosequencing, the study profiled T cell repertoires from 666 subjects and related those repertoires to cytomegalovirus serostatus. In addition to the first cohort of 666 subjects, a separate validation cohort of over 90 different subjects was used. To predict cytomegalovirus infection status, the study combined high-throughput TCR immunosequencing, statistical association of individual TCRs with disease status, and machine learning. A later analysis re-analyzed previously published TCR beta repertoires from several hundred donors and added high-resolution HLA genotyping to study TCR occurrence patterns. The later analysis used no new phenotypic data to find candidate immune exposures, relying instead on TCR beta sequences and their occurrence across donors. An earlier analysis of 587 of the donors used high-throughput TCR beta sequencing to judge whether each TCR beta V gene segment behaved as functional or pseudogenic. Donor age, sex, ethnicity and CMV serostatus were compiled alongside the repertoire data. In a later genetic analysis, genome-wide SNP genotypes for 398 of the 666 donors were used, and that subset was treated as a discovery cohort. All discovery cohort repertoires had been generated on a single sequencing platform. Both class I and class II loci were covered by HLA typing, at four-digit resolution. The number of typed donors differed by locus: roughly 620-640 for A, B, C, DRB1 and DQB1; some 540 for DQA1; approximately 600 for DPA1; and approximately 450 for DPB1. Four or five DR-DQ haplotypes were handled as single units for association and clustering because linkage in the cohort was strong. Among about 390 genotyped donors of the cohort, an average of roughly 240,000 unique TCR beta nucleotide sequences were sequenced per donor, roughly a sixth of them non-productive. What the research found in general, with its limitations: Compared with equally common non-associated chains, HLA-associated TCR beta chains in a later analysis were more clonally expanded and had lower generation probabilities. The classifier was reported to diagnose cytomegalovirus status with high specificity and sensitivity in both the original and validation cohorts. According to a later analysis, parvovirus B19, influenza, CMV and Epstein-Barr virus appeared linked to several top co-occurrence clusters. Immune exposure information for the cohort was limited to CMV serostatus. Approximately 16 rarely observed V segments, including chromosome 9 orphons, were excluded from the earlier analysis of a few hundred of the donors because counts were too low. Linkage disequilibrium might explain the correlated functional status among segregating V segments, but an unknown experimental factor could not be ruled out. A further reported finding was that TCR beta sequences accurately predicted the HLA-A and HLA-B alleles for most subjects in the first cohort. Most TCR sequences were seen in very few donors, while some public TCRs were found in many individuals. In an earlier analysis of 450 to 750 of the donors, most TCR beta V segments appeared in productive rearrangements about 87% or about 30% of the time, broadly matching IMGT annotations. A later analysis found that TCR association rates varied across HLA loci, with DRB1 alleles showing the most associated TCRs and HLA-C alleles the fewest. Because HLA typing was unavailable for some donors at each locus, only the typed subset was used in association tests. When HLA alleles, especially DR and DQ, strongly co-occurred, TCR associations were difficult to assign to individual alleles. Sequencing depth was assumed to be roughly uniform across donors in the presence/absence analyses, though that assumption may not hold. According to a later analysis, most CMV-associated TCR beta chains appeared to be HLA-restricted, and the HLA associations seemed to be driven largely by CMV exposure. The authors suggested that the approach could potentially be generalized to other disease states and immunological phenotypes. Only TCR beta chains were sequenced in this cohort, and the absence of alpha or paired-chain data limited detectable features. At a false discovery rate of 0.05, a later analysis linked some 18,000 TCR beta sequences to specific HLA alleles. V-gene and J-gene trimming of TCR beta chains was associated with a missense DCLRE1C variant in a later genetic analysis, and the association was replicated in an independent cohort. In the study, 150 to 200 TCR beta chains were listed as associated with cytomegalovirus. A cluster of highly shared sequence variants was judged likely to represent a technical artifact of the sequencing pipeline. In a later genetic analysis, fewer N-insertions in productive TCRs were reported among donors in an Asian-associated ancestry cluster than the approximately 710-donor mean. Three of the identified cytomegalovirus-associated TCR beta chains were confirmed in vitro to be specific for cytomegalovirus antigens.

Libraries came from the immunoSEQ multiplex PCR assay. For the multiplex PCR, a mixture combining 60 forward primers for TCR Vbeta segments and 13 reverse primers for TCR Jbeta segments was used. Amplification of the CDR3 region of rearranged TCR beta genes was performed with a multiplex PCR assay on genomic DNA. The amplified TCR beta libraries were sequenced on the Illumina HiSeq System as 87-base-pair reads. Per the authors' processing: A later analysis counted some 74 million unique TCR beta chains across the 666 repertoires, and 9.5 million to 11 million of these chains were shared by at least two donors. Raw reads were error-corrected and collapsed into unique sequences by a nearest-neighbor algorithm in which closely related sequences were merged to remove PCR and sequencing errors. To assign V, D and J gene segments, CDR3 sequences were aligned to IMGT reference sequences. For a sequence to be retained, a match of at least six nucleotides was required to both a V gene segment and a J gene segment. A rearrangement counted as productive if the CDR3 had no stop codons and remained in frame with V and J, and every other rearrangement counted as non-productive. CDR3 was defined according to IMGT convention as the region running from the second conserved V-encoded cysteine to the conserved J-encoded phenylalanine. Sequences without an unambiguous match to a single V gene segment were excluded from the earlier analysis of over 500 of the donors. In an earlier analysis of around 600 of the donors, V segments were called functional above 56.7% productive rearrangements and were called segregating when the between-donor standard deviation exceeded 5%. A statistical classification framework was built to diagnose cytomegalovirus status from the catalog of TCR beta chain sequences. V and J gene assignment, in a later analysis, came from comparing TCR nucleotide sequences with IMGT/GENE-DB human TR gene sequences. The TCRdist pipeline was used in a later analysis to assign CDR3 sequences and most-parsimonious VDJ recombination scenarios. In a later analysis, each TCR beta chain was defined by its CDR3 amino acid sequence together with its V-gene family, and reads lacking a unique V-gene family were excluded. In a later analysis, fewer than 650 highly shared, low-generation-probability nucleotide sequences were removed to address suspected cross-contamination and a sequencing artifact. In a later analysis, a clonal expansion index for each public chain was calculated from normalized within-repertoire ranks of inferred template counts. In a later analysis, generation probabilities were computed using a VDJ recombination model fitted to out-of-frame rearrangements, and the results were checked against IGoR. In a later analysis, TCR-TCR, TCR-HLA and TCR-CMV co-occurrence was scored with hypergeometric tests, and a repertoire-size bias correction was applied to TCR pairs. In a later analysis, false discovery rates were estimated by permuting HLA or CMV assignments 20 times. In a later analysis, co-occurring TCRs were grouped with DBSCAN, and TCRdist sequence similarity was added when clustering was performed within HLA-allele-positive subsets. Repertoires with fewer than 30,000 or more than 120,000 public chains were left out of co-occurrence clustering, as were several repertoires with anomalous nucleotide sharing. The table was pulled from immuneACCESS by TCRdb, which kept in-frame rearrangements only. Such tables lose some clones; where checked, under half of the loss comes from unresolved V genes, and the rest has no known cause. The D gene and trimming were derived from the DNA, and the V and J assignments and clone size from that table. In all, the sample holds around 180,000 clones, and around four fifths of those were seen once. The ten largest clones capture about 1% of the sample.

The cohort was made up of hundreds of healthy bone marrow donors. All cohort members were sampled while nominally healthy, although unrecorded immune exposures were likely present. The donor tested CMV seronegative, placing the donor among the 350 or so seronegative members of the cohort. Every donor gave a peripheral blood sample, and the peripheral blood mononuclear cells from that sample were used for TCR beta sequencing. The Qiagen DNeasy Blood Extraction Kit was used to extract genomic DNA from the blood cell samples. A note on this clone: It lacks a known antigen. No clone much larger than this one lies a single base away; base qualities are absent.

Input material: PBMCs. The TCR was taken from a woman aged 40-49 years in good health and CMV-seronegative.

The bases are TGTGCCAGCAACCCGGGACAGGGGCGGAATAATGAGCAGTTCTTC. Its coded protein is CASNPGQGRNNEQFF. The V and J segments used are TRBV27 and TRBJ2-1; the central 10 bases match TRBD1. The germline V end is reduced by 7 bases and the J end by 7 bases; junction bases left unmatched: 10. CDR1 MNHEY and CDR2 SMNVEV are derived from the germline V gene (reference sequence). The CDR3, from cysteine to phenylalanine, totals 15 residues. The only DNA kept is the CDR3, 45 bases in frame from the first base.